The subject of this entry is one TCR beta chain. Its specificity is unknown. The junction does not match germline at one end; this may be a read error. The investigators reverse transcribed all of the isolated RNA, so they sequenced expressed TCRB transcripts. The method was immunoSEQ multiplex PCR; TCRdb's version includes in-frame clones alone and lacks a portion of them. The sample comprises 600,000 to 700,000 clones, 9.5% to 15% of which are singletons, and 0.095% to 0.15% rests with the top ten. The CDR3 totals 12 residues. Germline loops: CDR1 LGHNT, CDR2 FRNRAP. This record comes from a study of beta chain features in type 1 diabetes. Turning to the study itself: The examined sorted cells totaled about 110 million across samples. Study conclusions and caveats: Using cDNA template may skew counts toward highly expressing activated cells. In all four CD4+ subsets, TCRB CDR3 length was significantly, moderately reduced in type 1 diabetes.

The TCR was taken from a man aged 25 to 45 with type 1 diabetes. The sequencing sample was made of naive CD4+ T cells from blood. The rearrangement links TRBV12-5 to TRBJ2-1, with 11 bases lining up with TRBD1. CDR3 in DNA: TGTGCTAGTGGTTTGGACCGGGACAGGGGGATCTTC. Protein product: CASGLDRDRGIF. Supplemented by reference TRBV12-5 and TRBJ2-1, the full variable domain reads DARVTQTPRHKVTEMGQEVTMRCQPILGHNTVFWYRQTMMQGLELLAYFRNRAPLDDSGMPKDRFSAEMPDATLATLKIQPSEPRDSAVYFCASGLDRDRGIFGPGTRLTVL.